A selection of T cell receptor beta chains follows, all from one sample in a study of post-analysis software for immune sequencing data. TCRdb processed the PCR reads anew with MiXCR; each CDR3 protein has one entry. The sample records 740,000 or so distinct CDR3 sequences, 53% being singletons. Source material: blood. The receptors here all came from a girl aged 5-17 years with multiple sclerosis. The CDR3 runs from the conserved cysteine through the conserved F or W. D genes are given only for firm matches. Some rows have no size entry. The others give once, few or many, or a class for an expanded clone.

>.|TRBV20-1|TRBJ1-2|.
TGCAGTGCTAGAGACGGGCAAAACTATGGCTACACCTTC
CSARDGQNYGYTF
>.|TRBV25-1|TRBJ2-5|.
TGTGCCAGCAGTGACCTGGCAGGGAGTTTGGAGACCCCGTACTTC
CASSDLAGSLETPYF
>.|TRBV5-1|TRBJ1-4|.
TGCGCCAGCAGCTTGGCACGGGGAGCTGAAAAACTGTTTTTT
CASSLARGAEKLFF
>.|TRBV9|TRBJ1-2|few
TGTGCCAGCAGCCCCTGGGTAGGATCTAACTATGGCTACACCTTC
CASSPWVGSNYGYTF
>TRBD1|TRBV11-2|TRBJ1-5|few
TGTGCCAGCAGTTGGACAGGGGGCAATCAGCCCCAGCATTTT
CASSWTGGNQPQHF
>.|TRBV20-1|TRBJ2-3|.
TGCAGTGCTAGAAAACAGCGGAGCACAGATACGCAGTATTTT
CSARKQRSTDTQYF
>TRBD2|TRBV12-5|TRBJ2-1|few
TGTGCTAGTGTTAGCGGGAGCTCCTACAATGAGCAGTTCTTC
CASVSGSSYNEQFF
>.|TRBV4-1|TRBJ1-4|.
TGCGCCAGCAGCCAAGATCCTGGGATTGAAAAACTGTTTTTT
CASSQDPGIEKLFF
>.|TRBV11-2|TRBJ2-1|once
TGTGCCAGCAGCTTAGAGATGGGGCCCCCTAAAACTAGGATACAGTTCTTC
CASSLEMGPPKTRIQFF
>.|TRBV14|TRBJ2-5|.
TGTGCCAGCAGCCAAGACTACGGGACGGAGACCCAGTACTTC
CASSQDYGTETQYF
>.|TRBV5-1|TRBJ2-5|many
TGCGCCAGCAGCTTACCCAGGGGTGGGGAGACCCAGTACTTC
CASSLPRGGETQYF
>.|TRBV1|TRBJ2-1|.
TGCACCAGCAGCCAACTAGCGGGAGTTTGCGATGAGCAGTTCTTC
CTSSQLAGVCDEQFF
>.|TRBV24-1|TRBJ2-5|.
TGTGCCACCAGTGATTCTGGAGCGCCGCAAGAGACCCAGTACTTC
CATSDSGAPQETQYF
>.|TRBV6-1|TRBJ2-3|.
TGTGCCACCATGTCTAGCACAGATACGCAGTATTTT
CATMSSTDTQYF
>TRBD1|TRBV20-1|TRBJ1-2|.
TGCAGTGCTAGAGGGACGGACAGGGAGTATGGCTACACCTTC
CSARGTDREYGYTF
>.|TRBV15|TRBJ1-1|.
TGTGCCACCAGCACGGGGCAGGGGAACACTGAAGCTTTCTTT
CATSTGQGNTEAFF
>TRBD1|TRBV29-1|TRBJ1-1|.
TGCAGCGCCGCGACAGGGGGGGCTTTCTTT
CSAATGGAFF
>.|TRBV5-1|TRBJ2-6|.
TGCGCCAGCATATCCTACCCAGGGACCGGGGCCAACGTCCTGACTTTC
CASISYPGTGANVLTF
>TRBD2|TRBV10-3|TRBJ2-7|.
TGTGCCGCTTCCGGACTAGCGGGGCGTGAGCAGTACTTC
CAASGLAGREQYF
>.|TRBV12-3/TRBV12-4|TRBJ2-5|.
TGTGCCAGCACCCGGACTACCCAAGAGACCCAGTACTTC
CASTRTTQETQYF
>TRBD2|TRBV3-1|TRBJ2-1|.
TGTGCCAGCAGCCAAGTTGGAAGTGGACTAGTGATCGATGAGCAGTTCTTC
CASSQVGSGLVIDEQFF
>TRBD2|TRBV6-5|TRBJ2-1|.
TGTGCCAGCAGTTTAACGCAGAGACTAGCGGGGGGTAGCTCCTACAATGAGCAGTTCTTC
CASSLTQRLAGGSSYNEQFF
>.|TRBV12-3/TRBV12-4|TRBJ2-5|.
TGTGCCAGCAGTTTAGTAGGGGGGGGCCGGGAGACCCAGTACTTC
CASSLVGGGRETQYF
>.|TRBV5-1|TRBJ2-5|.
TGCGCCAGCAGCTTGGGACATTCACAAGAGACCCAGTACTTC
CASSLGHSQETQYF
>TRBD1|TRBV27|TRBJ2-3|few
TGTGCCAGCAGGACAGGGATAGATACGCAGTATTTT
CASRTGIDTQYF
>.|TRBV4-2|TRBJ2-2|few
TGTGCCAGCAGCCAAGAGTGGAACACCGGGGAGCTGTTTTTT
CASSQEWNTGELFF